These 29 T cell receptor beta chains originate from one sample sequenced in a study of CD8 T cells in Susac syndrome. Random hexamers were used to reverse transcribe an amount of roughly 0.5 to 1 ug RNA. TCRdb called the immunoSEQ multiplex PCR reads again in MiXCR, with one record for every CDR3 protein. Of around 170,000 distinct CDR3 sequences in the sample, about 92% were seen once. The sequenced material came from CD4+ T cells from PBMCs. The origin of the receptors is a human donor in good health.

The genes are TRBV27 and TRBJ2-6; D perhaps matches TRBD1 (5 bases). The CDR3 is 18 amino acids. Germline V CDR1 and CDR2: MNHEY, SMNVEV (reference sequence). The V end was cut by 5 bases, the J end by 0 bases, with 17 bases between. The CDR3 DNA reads TGTGCCAGCAGTCCAAGGACACCAAGTCTCTCTGGGGCCAACGTCCTGACTTTC. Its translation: CASSPRTPSLSGANVLTF.

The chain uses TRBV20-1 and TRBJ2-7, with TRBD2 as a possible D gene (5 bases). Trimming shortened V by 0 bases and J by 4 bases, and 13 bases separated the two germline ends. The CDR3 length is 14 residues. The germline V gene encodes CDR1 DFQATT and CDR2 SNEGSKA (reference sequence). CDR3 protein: CSARDGSIAYEQYF. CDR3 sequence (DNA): TGCAGTGCTAGAGATGGGAGTATAGCGTACGAGCAGTACTTC.

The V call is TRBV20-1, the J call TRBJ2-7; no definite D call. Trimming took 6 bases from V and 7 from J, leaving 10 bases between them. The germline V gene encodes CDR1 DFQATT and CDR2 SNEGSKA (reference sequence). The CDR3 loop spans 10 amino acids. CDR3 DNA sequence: TGCAGTGCCACCTTTCGGGAGCAGTACTTC. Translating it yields CSATFREQYF.

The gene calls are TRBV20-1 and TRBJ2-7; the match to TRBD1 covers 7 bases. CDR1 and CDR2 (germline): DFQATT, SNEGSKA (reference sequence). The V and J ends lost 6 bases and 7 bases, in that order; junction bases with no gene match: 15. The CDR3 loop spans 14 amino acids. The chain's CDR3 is CSATTGAPFGEQYF. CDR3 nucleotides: TGCAGTGCAACTACAGGGGCCCCGTTCGGGGAGCAGTACTTC.

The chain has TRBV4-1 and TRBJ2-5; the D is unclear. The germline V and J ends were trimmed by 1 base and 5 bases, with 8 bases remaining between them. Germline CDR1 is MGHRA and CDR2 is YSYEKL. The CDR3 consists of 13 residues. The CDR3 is CASSQGLWETQYF. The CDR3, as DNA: TGCGCCAGCAGCCAAGGTCTGTGGGAGACCCAGTACTTC.

The DNA for the CDR3 is TGCAGTGCTAGAGAGGGGGCGCGAGGAAACATTCAGTACTTC. Protein: CSAREGARGNIQYF. The chain has TRBV20-1 and TRBJ2-4; tentative D call: TRBD1 (6 bases). The length of the CDR3 is 14 residues. V lost 0 bases to trimming and J lost 6 bases, with 12 bases between them. The germline gives CDR1 DFQATT, CDR2 SNEGSKA (reference sequence).

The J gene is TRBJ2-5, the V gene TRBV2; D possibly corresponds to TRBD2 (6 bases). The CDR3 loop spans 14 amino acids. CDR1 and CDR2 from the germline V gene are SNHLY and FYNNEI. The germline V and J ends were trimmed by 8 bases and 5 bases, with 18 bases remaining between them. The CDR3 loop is CASRLGRAGETQYF. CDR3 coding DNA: TGTGCCAGCCGGCTGGGCAGGGCGGGGGAGACCCAGTACTTC.

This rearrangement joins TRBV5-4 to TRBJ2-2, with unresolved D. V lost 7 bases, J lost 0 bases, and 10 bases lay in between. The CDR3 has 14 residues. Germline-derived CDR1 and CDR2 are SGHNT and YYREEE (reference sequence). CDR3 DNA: TGTGCCAGCCGAACGCGAGCGAACACCGGGGAGCTGTTTTTT. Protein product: CASRTRANTGELFF.

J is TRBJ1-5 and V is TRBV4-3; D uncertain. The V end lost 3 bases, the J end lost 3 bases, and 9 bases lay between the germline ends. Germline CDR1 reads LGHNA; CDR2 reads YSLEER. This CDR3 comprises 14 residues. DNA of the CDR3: TGCGCCAGCAGCCACCGACATTACAATCAGCCCCAGCATTTT. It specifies CASSHRHYNQPQHF.

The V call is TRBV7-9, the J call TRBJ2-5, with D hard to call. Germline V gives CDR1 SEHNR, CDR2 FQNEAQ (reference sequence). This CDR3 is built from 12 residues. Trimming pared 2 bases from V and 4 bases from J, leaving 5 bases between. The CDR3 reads CASSLSAETQYF. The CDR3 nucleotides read TGTGCCAGCAGCTTATCCGCAGAGACCCAGTACTTC.

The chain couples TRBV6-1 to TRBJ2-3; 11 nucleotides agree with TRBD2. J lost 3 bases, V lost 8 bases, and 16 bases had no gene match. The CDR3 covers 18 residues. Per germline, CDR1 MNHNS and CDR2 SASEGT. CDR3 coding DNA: TGTGCCAGCGAAACCCGTGGTACTAGCGGGAGCAGTACAGATACGCAGTATTTT. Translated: CASETRGTSGSSTDTQYF.

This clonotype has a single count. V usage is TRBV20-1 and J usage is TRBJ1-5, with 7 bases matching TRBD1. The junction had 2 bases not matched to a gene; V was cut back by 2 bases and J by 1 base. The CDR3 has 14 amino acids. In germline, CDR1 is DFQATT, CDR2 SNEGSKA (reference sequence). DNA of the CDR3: TGCAGTGCTAGACCGGGACAGAGCAATCAGCCCCAGCATTTT. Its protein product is CSARPGQSNQPQHF.

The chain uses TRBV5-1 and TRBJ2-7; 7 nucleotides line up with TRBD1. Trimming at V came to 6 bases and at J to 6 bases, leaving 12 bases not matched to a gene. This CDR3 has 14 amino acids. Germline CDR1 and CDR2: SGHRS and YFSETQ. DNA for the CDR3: TGCGCCAGCAAAAACGCATACAGGGGAAGCGAGCAGTACTTC. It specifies CASKNAYRGSEQYF. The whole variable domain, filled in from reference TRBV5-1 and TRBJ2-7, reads KAGVTQTPRYLIKTRGQQVTLSCSPISGHRSVSWYQQTPGQGLQFLFEYFSETQRNKGNFPGRFSGRQFSNSRSEMNVSTLELGDSALYLCASKNAYRGSEQYFGPGTRLTVT.

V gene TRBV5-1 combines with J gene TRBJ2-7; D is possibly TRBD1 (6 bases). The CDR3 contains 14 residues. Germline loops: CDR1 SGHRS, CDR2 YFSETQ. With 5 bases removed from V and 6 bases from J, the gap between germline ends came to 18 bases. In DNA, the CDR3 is TGCGCCAGCAGGTCAGGGGTCGTTACCTTCGAGCAGTACTTC. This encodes CASRSGVVTFEQYF.

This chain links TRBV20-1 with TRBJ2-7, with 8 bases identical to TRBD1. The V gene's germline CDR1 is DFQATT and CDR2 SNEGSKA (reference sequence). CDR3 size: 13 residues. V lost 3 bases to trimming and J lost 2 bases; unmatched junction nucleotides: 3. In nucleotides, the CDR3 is TGCAGTGCTAGTATGGACAGGGCCTACGAGCAGTACTTC. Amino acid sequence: CSASMDRAYEQYF.

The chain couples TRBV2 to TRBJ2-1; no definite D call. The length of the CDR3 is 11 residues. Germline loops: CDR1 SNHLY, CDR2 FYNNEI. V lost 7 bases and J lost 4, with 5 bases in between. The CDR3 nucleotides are TGTGCCAGCACAGGATACAATGAGCAGTTCTTC. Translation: CASTGYNEQFF.

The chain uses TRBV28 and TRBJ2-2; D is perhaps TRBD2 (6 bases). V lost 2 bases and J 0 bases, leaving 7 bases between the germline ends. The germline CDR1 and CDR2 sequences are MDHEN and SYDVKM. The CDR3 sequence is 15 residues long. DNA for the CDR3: TGTGCCAGCAGTTTAGCGGGAACGAACACCGGGGAGCTGTTTTTT. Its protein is CASSLAGTNTGELFF. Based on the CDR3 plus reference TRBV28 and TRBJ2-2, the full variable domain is DVKVTQSSRYLVKRTGEKVFLECVQDMDHENMFWYRQDPGLGLRLIYFSYDVKMKEKGDIPEGYSVSREKKERFSLILESASTNQTSMYLCASSLAGTNTGELFFGEGSRLTVL.

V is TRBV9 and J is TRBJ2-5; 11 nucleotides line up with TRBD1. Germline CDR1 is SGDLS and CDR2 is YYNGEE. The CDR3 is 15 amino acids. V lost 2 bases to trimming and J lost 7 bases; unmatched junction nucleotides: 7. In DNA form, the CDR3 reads TGTGCCAGCAGCGTCGGGACAGGGGGTTTTGGGACCCAGTACTTC. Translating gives CASSVGTGGFGTQYF.

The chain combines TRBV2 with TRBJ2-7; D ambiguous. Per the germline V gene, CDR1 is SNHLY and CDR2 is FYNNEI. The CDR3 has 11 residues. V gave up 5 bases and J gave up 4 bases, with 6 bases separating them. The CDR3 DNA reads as TGTGCCAGCAGTAACAGATACGAGCAGTACTTC. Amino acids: CASSNRYEQYF.

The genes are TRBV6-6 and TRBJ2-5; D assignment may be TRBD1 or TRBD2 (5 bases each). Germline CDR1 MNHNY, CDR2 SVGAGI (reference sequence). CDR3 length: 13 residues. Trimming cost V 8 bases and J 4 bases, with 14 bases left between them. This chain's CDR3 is CASGSGAGETQYF. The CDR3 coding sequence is TGTGCCAGCGGGTCTGGGGCGGGAGAGACCCAGTACTTC.

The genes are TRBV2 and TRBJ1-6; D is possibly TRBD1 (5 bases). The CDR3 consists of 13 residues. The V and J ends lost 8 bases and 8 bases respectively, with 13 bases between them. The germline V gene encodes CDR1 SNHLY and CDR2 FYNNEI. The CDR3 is CASGREVYSPLHF. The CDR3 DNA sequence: TGTGCCAGCGGCAGGGAAGTCTATTCACCCCTCCACTTT.

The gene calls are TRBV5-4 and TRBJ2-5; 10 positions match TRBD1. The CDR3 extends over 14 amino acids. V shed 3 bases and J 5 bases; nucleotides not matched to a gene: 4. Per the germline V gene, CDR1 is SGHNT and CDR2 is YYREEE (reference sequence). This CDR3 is CASSWTGGDETQYF. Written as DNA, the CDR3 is TGTGCCAGCAGCTGGACAGGGGGAGATGAGACCCAGTACTTC.

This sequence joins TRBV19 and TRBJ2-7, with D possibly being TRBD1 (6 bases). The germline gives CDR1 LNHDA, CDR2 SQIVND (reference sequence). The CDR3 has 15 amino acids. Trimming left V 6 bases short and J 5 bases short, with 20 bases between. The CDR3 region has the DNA TGTGCCAGTAGGGGATTGGGCAGGGGAAGAAACGAGCAGTACTTC. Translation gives CASRGLGRGRNEQYF.

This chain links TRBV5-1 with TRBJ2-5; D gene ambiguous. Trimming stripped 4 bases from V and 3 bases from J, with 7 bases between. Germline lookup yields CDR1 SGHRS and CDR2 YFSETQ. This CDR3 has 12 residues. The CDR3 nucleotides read TGCGCCAGCAGCGGCCCTAAAGAGACCCAGTACTTC. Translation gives CASSGPKETQYF.

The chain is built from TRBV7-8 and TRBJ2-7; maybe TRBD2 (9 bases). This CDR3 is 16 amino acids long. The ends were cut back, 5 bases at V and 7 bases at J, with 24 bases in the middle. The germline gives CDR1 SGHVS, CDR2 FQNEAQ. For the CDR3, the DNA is TGTGCCAGCAGCCCAGGGGGCGGGAGGGCCTACAGGGAGCAGTACTTC. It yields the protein CASSPGGGRAYREQYF.

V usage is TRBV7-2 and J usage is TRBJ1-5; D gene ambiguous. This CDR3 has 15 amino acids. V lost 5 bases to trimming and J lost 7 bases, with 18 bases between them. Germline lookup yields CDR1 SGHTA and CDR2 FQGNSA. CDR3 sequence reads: CASSLFNGVGQPQHF. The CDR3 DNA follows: TGTGCCAGCAGCCTCTTTAACGGGGTAGGACAGCCCCAGCATTTT.

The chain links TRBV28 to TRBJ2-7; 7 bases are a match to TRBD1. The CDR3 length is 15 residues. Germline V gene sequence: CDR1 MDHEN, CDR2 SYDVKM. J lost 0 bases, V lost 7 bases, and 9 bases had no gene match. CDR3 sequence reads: CASIVTGDPSYEQYF. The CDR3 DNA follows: TGTGCCAGCATTGTCACAGGGGACCCCTCCTACGAGCAGTACTTC.

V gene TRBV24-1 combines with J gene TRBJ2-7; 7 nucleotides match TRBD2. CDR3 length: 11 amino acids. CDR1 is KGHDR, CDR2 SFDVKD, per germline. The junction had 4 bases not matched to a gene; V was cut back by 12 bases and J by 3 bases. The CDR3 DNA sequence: TGTGCCGTCAGCGGGAACTACGAGCAGTACTTC. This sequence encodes CAVSGNYEQYF.

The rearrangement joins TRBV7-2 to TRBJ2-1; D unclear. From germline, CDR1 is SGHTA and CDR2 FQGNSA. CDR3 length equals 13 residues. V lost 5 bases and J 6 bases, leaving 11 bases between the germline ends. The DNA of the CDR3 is TGTGCCAGCAGCGCCGACTTCAGCAATGAGCAGTTCTTC. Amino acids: CASSADFSNEQFF. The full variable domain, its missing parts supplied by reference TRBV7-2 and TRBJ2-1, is GAGVSQSPSNKVTEKGKDVELRCDPISGHTALYWYRQSLGQGLEFLIYFQGNSAPDKSGLPSDRFSAERTGGSVSTLTIQRTQQEDSAVYLCASSADFSNEQFFGPGTRLTVL.